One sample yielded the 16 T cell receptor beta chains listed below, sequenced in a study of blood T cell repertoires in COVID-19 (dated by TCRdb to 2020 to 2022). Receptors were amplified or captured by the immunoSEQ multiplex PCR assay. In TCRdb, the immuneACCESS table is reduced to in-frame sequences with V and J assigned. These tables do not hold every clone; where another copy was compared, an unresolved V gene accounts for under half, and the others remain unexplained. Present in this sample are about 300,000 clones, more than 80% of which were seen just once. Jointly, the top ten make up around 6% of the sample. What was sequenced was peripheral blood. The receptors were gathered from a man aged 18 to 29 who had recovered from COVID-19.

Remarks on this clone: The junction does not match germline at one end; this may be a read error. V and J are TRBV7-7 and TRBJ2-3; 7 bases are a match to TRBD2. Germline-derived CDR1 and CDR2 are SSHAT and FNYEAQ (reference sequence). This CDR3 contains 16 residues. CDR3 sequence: CASSLGRLAGGDTQYF. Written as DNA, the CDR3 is TGTGCTAGCAGCTTAGGGAGACTAGCCGGGGGAGATACGCAGTATTTT.

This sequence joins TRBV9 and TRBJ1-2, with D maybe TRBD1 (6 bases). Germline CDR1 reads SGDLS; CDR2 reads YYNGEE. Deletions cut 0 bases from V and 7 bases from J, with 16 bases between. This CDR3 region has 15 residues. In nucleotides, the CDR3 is TGTGCCAGCAGCGTAGAACAGGGAGTTGCAAGTGGCTACACCTTC. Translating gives CASSVEQGVASGYTF. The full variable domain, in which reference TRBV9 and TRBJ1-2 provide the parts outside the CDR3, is DSGVTQTPKHLITATGQRVTLRCSPRSGDLSVYWYQQSLDQGLQFLIQYYNGEERAKGNILERFSAQQFPDLHSELNLSSLELGDSALYFCASSVEQGVASGYTFGSGTRLTVV.

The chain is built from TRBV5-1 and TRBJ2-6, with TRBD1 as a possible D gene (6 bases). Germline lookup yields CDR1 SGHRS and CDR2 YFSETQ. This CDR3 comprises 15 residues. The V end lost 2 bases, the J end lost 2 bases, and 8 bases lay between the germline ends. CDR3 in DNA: TGCGCCAGCAGCTTACAGGGAGCTGGGGCCAACGTCCTGACTTTC. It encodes CASSLQGAGANVLTF. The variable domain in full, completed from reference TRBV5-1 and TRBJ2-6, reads KAGVTQTPRYLIKTRGQQVTLSCSPISGHRSVSWYQQTPGQGLQFLFEYFSETQRNKGNFPGRFSGRQFSNSRSEMNVSTLELGDSALYLCASSLQGAGANVLTFGAGSRLTVL.

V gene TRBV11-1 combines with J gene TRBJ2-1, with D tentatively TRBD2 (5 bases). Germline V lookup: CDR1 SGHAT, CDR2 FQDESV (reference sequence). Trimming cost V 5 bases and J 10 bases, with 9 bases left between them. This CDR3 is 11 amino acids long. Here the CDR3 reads CASSTGGEQFF. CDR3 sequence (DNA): TGTGCCAGCAGCACCGGCGGGGAGCAGTTCTTC. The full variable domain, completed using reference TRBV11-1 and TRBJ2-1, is EAEVAQSPRYKITEKSQAVAFWCDPISGHATLYWYRQILGQGPELLVQFQDESVVDDSQLPKDRFSAERLKGVDSTLKIQPAELGDSAMYLCASSTGGEQFFGPGTRLTVL.

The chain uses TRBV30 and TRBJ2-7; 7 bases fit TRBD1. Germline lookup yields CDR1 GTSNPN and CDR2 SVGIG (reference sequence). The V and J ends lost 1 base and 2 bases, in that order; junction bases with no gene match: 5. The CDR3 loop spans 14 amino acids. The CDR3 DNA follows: TGTGCCTGGAGTGCCACCGGGACAGCCTACGAGCAGTACTTC. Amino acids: CAWSATGTAYEQYF.

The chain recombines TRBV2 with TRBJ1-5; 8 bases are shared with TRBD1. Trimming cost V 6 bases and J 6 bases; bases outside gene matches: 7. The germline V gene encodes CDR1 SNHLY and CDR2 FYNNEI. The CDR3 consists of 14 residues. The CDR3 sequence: CASSLGQGGQPQHF. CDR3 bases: TGTGCCAGCAGCCTCGGACAGGGAGGTCAGCCCCAGCATTTT.

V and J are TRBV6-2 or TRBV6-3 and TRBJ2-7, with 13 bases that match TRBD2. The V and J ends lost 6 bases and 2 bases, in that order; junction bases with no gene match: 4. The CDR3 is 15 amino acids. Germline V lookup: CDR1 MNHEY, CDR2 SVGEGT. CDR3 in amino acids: CASSLGTSGTYEQYF. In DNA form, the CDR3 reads TGTGCCAGCAGCCTGGGGACTAGCGGGACCTACGAGCAGTACTTC.

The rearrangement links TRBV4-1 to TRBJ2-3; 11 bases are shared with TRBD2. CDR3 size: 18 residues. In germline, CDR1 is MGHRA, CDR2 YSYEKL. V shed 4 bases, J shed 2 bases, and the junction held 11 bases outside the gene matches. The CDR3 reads CASSRVVTSGGNTDTQYF. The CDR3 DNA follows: TGCGCCAGCAGCCGGGTCGTAACTAGCGGGGGCAACACAGATACGCAGTATTTT.

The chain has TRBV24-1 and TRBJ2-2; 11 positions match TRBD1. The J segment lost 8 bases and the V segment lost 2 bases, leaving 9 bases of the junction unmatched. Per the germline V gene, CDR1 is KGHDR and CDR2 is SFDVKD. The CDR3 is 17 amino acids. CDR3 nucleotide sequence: TGTGCCACCAGTGATTCCGCCGGACAGGGGGCTCGAGGGGAGCTGTTTTTT. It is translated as CATSDSAGQGARGELFF.

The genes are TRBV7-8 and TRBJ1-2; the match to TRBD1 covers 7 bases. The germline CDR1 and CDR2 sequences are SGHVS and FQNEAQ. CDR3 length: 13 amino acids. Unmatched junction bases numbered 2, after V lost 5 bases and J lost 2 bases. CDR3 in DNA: TGTGCCAGCAGCCGGGACAGAAACTATGGCTACACCTTC. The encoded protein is CASSRDRNYGYTF.

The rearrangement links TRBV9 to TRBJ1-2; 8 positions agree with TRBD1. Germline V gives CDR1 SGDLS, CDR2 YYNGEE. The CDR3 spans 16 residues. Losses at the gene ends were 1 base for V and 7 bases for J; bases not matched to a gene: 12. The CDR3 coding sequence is TGTGCCAGCAGCGTAAGCATCCACAGGGGGTCGGCTGGCTACACCTTC. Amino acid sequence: CASSVSIHRGSAGYTF.

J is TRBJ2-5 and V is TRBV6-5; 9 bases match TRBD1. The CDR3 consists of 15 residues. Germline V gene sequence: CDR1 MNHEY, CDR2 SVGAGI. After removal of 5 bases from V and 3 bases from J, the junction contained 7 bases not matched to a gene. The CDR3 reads CASSKQGAGKETQYF. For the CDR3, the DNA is TGTGCCAGCAGTAAACAGGGGGCGGGAAAAGAGACCCAGTACTTC.

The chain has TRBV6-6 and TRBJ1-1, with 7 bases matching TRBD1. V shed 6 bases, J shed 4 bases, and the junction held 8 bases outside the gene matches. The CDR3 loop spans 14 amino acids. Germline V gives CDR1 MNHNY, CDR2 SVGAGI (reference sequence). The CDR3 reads CASRGLGGLTEAFF. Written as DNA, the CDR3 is TGTGCCAGCAGGGGCCTAGGGGGCCTCACTGAAGCTTTCTTT.

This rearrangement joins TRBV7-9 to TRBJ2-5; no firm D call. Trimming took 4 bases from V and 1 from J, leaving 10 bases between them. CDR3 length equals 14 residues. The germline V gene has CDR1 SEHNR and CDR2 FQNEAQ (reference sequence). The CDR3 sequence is CASSWATLQETQYF. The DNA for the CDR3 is TGTGCCAGCAGCTGGGCAACCCTCCAAGAGACCCAGTACTTC.

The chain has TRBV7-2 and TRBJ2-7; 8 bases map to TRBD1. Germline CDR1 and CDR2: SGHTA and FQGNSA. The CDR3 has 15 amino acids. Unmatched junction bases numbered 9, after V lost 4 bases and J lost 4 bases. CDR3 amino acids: CASSSAAGGAYEQYF. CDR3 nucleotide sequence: TGTGCCAGCAGCTCTGCCGCAGGGGGCGCTTACGAGCAGTACTTC.

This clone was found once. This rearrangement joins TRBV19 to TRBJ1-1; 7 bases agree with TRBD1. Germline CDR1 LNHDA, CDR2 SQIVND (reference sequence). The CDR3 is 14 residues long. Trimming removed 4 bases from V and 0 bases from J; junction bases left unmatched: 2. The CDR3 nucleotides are TGTGCCAGTAGTACACAGGGGCTGAACACTGAAGCTTTCTTT. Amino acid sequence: CASSTQGLNTEAFF.